A single sample gave rise to the 26 T cell receptor beta chains below, sequenced in a study of T cell repertoires in cytomegalovirus infection. TCRdb ran MiXCR on the reads and lists one entry per CDR3 protein. Of about 78,000 distinct CDR3 sequences detected, 35% to 45% appear once; the ten largest clones hold 90% to 95%. Their target antigens are unknown. The sequenced sample was CD8+ T cells from cultured PBMCs, obtained from culture after CMV antigen stimulation. These receptors all stem from a human donor in good health (CMV status not recorded). Some clones in this sample may be carry-over from other donors' samples.

This chain uses TRBV9 with TRBJ2-3; 7 bases align to TRBD1. Trimming took 4 bases from V and 2 from J; bases not matched to a gene: 7. CDR1 SGDLS and CDR2 YYNGEE come from the germline V gene. This CDR3 is 15 amino acids long. The CDR3: CASSFAGTDTDTQYF. In DNA, the CDR3 is TGTGCCAGCAGCTTCGCCGGGACAGACACAGATACGCAGTATTTT.

Only one count was recorded for this clonotype. The V and J genes are TRBV7-8 and TRBJ2-7; 8 bases agree with TRBD1. This CDR3 is 17 amino acids long. CDR1 and CDR2 (germline): SGHVS, FQNEAQ. V lost 3 bases to trimming and J lost 0 bases; unmatched junction nucleotides: 10. CDR3 sequence reads: CASSFAPQGEDSYEQYF. CDR3 bases: TGTGCCAGCAGCTTTGCCCCACAGGGGGAGGACTCCTACGAGCAGTACTTC.

This sequence joins TRBV2 and TRBJ1-2; possibly TRBD1 for D (6 bases). Trimming stripped 7 bases from V and 1 base from J, with 13 bases between. Looked up from germline, CDR1 is SNHLY and CDR2 is FYNNEI. The CDR3 totals 14 residues. The CDR3 nucleotides read TGTGCCAGCATGTATCCAGGGGTTAACTATGGCTACACCTTC. Translation gives CASMYPGVNYGYTF. Full variable domain (remainder filled in from reference TRBV2 and TRBJ1-2): EPEVTQTPSHQVTQMGQEVILRCVPISNHLYFYWYRQILGQKVEFLVSFYNNEISEKSEIFDDQFSVERPDGSNFTLKIRSTKLEDSAMYFCASMYPGVNYGYTFGSGTRLTVV.

This clonotype showed up just a few times. The rearrangement joins TRBV27 to TRBJ1-5; D remains unclear. With 5 bases removed from V and 2 bases from J, the gap between germline ends came to 16 bases. Looked up from germline, CDR1 is MNHEY and CDR2 is SMNVEV (reference sequence). The CDR3 is 16 amino acids. The CDR3 DNA reads as TGTGCCAGCAGTCTAGAGTGGGTTGGCGGCAATCAGCCCCAGCATTTT. Its protein is CASSLEWVGGNQPQHF.

This clonotype was counted between two and nine times. This chain connects TRBV6-6 to TRBJ2-2, with D possibly TRBD1 on 5 matching bases. Trimming left V 0 bases short and J 0 bases short, with 8 bases between. The germline V gene encodes CDR1 MNHNY and CDR2 SVGAGI (reference sequence). CDR3 length equals 16 residues. The CDR3 coding sequence is TGTGCCAGCAGTTACTCTTGGGGCTCGAACACCGGGGAGCTGTTTTTT. It yields the protein CASSYSWGSNTGELFF.

This clonotype has more than one count but fewer than ten. The rearrangement joins TRBV6-5 to TRBJ1-2; tentative D call: TRBD1 (6 bases). The germline CDR1 and CDR2 sequences are MNHEY and SVGAGI. The V end was cut by 5 bases, the J end by 6 bases, with 19 bases between. CDR3 length: 15 residues. CDR3 sequence: CASSKQGLGWHGYTF. The CDR3 DNA follows: TGTGCCAGCAGTAAACAGGGTTTGGGCTGGCATGGCTACACCTTC.

The J gene is TRBJ2-2, the V gene TRBV7-6; 12 positions match TRBD1. CDR1 SGHVS and CDR2 FNYEAQ come from the germline V gene. V lost 2 bases and J lost 4; bases outside the gene matches: 11. This CDR3 is 19 amino acids long. CDR3 nucleotide sequence: TGTGCCAGCAGCTTAAAGACGGGACAGGGGGCAGAGCGCACCGGGGAGCTGTTTTTT. Protein product: CASSLKTGQGAERTGELFF. The whole variable domain, remainder taken from reference TRBV7-6 and TRBJ2-2, is GAGVSQSPRYKVTKRGQDVALRCDPISGHVSLYWYRQALGQGPEFLTYFNYEAQQDKSGLPNDRFSAERPEGSISTLTIQRTEQRDSAMYRCASSLKTGQGAERTGELFFGEGSRLTVL.

This clonotype has a single count. The chain uses TRBV27 and TRBJ1-5; possible D gene TRBD1, 5 bases. This CDR3 has 14 residues. Germline V gives CDR1 MNHEY, CDR2 SMNVEV (reference sequence). V was cut by 1 base and J by 5 bases, with 9 bases left in between. The CDR3 reads CASSLYGGDQPQHF. The CDR3 DNA is TGTGCCAGCAGTTTATATGGGGGAGATCAGCCCCAGCATTTT.

Of note for this clonotype: A read error may produce the germline difference seen at one junction end. The chain links TRBV9 to TRBJ2-2, with TRBD1 matching over 9 bases. The CDR3 is 13 amino acids. Germline lookup yields CDR1 SGDLS and CDR2 YYNGEE. The CDR3 nucleotides are TGTGCTAGCAGCGACAGGGGGGCCGGGGAGCTGTTTTTT. The encoded protein is CASSDRGAGELFF.

Only a few counts were recorded for this clonotype. The rearrangement links TRBV6-2 or TRBV6-3 to TRBJ1-1; the D is unclear. Trimming pared 2 bases from V and 3 bases from J, leaving 16 bases between. Germline V gene lookup returns CDR1 MNHEY and CDR2 SVGEGT. The CDR3 covers 16 residues. In nucleotides, the CDR3 is TGTGCCAGCAGTTACCCCTGGGATGAGACGGACACTGAAGCTTTCTTT. It specifies CASSYPWDETDTEAFF.

The chain uses TRBV6-1 and TRBJ2-7; D may be TRBD1 (5 bases). V was clipped by 7 bases and J by 3 bases, with 28 bases between them. CDR1 is MNHNS, CDR2 SASEGT, per germline. CDR3 length: 18 amino acids. The CDR3 spells CASTSPGFRLRHNYEQYF. CDR3 nucleotide sequence: TGTGCCAGCACTTCTCCAGGGTTCAGGTTGAGGCACAACTACGAGCAGTACTTC.

This sequence joins TRBV19 and TRBJ2-3; the match to TRBD2 covers 7 bases. The length of the CDR3 is 18 residues. V dropped 5 bases and J dropped 0; count of bases not matched to a gene: 14. Germline V lookup: CDR1 LNHDA, CDR2 SQIVND (reference sequence). The CDR3 reads CASSSTSARHSSTDTQYF. The DNA of the CDR3 is TGTGCCAGTAGTTCTACTAGCGCACGACATTCTAGCACAGATACGCAGTATTTT.

The rearrangement links TRBV4-1 to TRBJ2-7; D is perhaps TRBD1 or TRBD2 (6 bases each). CDR1 and CDR2 (germline): MGHRA, YSYEKL. V was cut by 1 base and J by 1 base, with 11 bases left in between. This CDR3 contains 15 residues. This chain's CDR3 is CASSQVLGGSYEQYF. CDR3 DNA: TGCGCCAGCAGCCAAGTTTTAGGGGGGTCCTACGAGCAGTACTTC.

This clonotype was detected only once. The rearrangement uses TRBV7-9 and TRBJ2-1; 11 nucleotides match TRBD2. The V gene's germline CDR1 is SEHNR and CDR2 FQNEAQ (reference sequence). The V gene end was trimmed by 6 bases and the J gene end by 8 bases; junction bases not matched to a gene: 9. The CDR3 has 15 residues. DNA for the CDR3: TGTGCCAGCAGGTCGGGGACTAGCGGTTTGGATGAGCAGTTCTTC. Its translation: CASRSGTSGLDEQFF.

The V and J genes are TRBV27 and TRBJ2-7, with D perhaps TRBD2 (5 bases). This CDR3 region has 15 residues. Germline lookup yields CDR1 MNHEY and CDR2 SMNVEV (reference sequence). V was shortened by 6 bases and J by 4 bases, with 19 bases between the two germline ends. Written as DNA, the CDR3 is TGTGCCAGCAGAGACACCAACCGGGGAACTTACGAGCAGTACTTC. Protein sequence: CASRDTNRGTYEQYF.

The chain couples TRBV6-5 to TRBJ2-1; 9 nucleotides agree with TRBD1. Germline V gene lookup returns CDR1 MNHEY and CDR2 SVGAGI. This CDR3 is 14 amino acids long. Trimming cost V 5 bases and J 9 bases; bases outside gene matches: 8. In nucleotides, the CDR3 is TGTGCCAGCAGTACCGGGACAGGGAGGGCTGAGCAGTTCTTC. This encodes CASSTGTGRAEQFF.

This clonotype appeared a few times. The gene calls are TRBV2 and TRBJ1-1; D not certain. The V end was cut by 3 bases, the J end by 1 base, with 12 bases between. The CDR3 is 15 amino acids. Germline loops: CDR1 SNHLY, CDR2 FYNNEI. The CDR3, as DNA: TGTGCCAGCAGTGAGGCCGGGATTGGGAACACTGAAGCTTTCTTT. It specifies CASSEAGIGNTEAFF.

The chain couples TRBV2 to TRBJ2-7; D is uncertain. The CDR3 has 12 residues. Trimming took off 2 bases at V and 7 bases at J, with 9 bases between the two ends. CDR1 SNHLY and CDR2 FYNNEI come from the germline V gene. The DNA for the CDR3 is TGTGCCAGCAGTGAACCTGGCAGAGAGCAGTACTTC. Amino acid sequence: CASSEPGREQYF.

The chain joins TRBV12-3 or TRBV12-4 to TRBJ1-2; 7 positions match TRBD1. This CDR3 has 11 amino acids. V trimming: 6 bases; J trimming: 12 bases; junction bases outside the gene matches: 7. As DNA, the CDR3 is TGTGCCAGCAGCTGGGACAGCTCCCACACCTTC. Its translation: CASSWDSSHTF.

For this clonotype: A much larger clone differs from this one at a single base, so this may be a read error. V usage is TRBV11-2 and J usage is TRBJ1-1; TRBD1 aligns across 7 bases. Germline lookup yields CDR1 SGHAT and CDR2 FQNNGV. The CDR3 sequence is 14 residues long. J gave up 3 bases and V 1 base, and 2 bases lay outside the gene matches. The CDR3 region has the DNA TGTGCCAGCAGCTTAGGAGACAGGGACACTGAAGCTTTCTTT. Translation gives CASSLGDRDTEAFF.

The chain has TRBV6-7 and TRBJ2-3; TRBD2 matches 7 bases. TRBV6-7 is noted as an ORF with a role that remains uncertain. Trimming cost V 4 bases and J 5 bases; bases outside gene matches: 12. This CDR3 contains 16 residues. The CDR3 DNA reads as TGTGCCAGCAGTTTCCCAGCGGGGTACTTAGGAGATACGCAGTATTTT. Protein product: CASSFPAGYLGDTQYF.

This clonotype showed up just a few times. The rearrangement uses TRBV12-5 and TRBJ2-1; the D gene is possibly TRBD2 (6 bases). Per the germline V gene, CDR1 is LGHNT and CDR2 is FRNRAP. Trimming removed 3 bases from V and 7 bases from J, with 13 bases in between. The CDR3 runs 14 residues. DNA of the CDR3: TGTGCTAGTGGTTTAACCGTCGGAGGGAATGAGCAGTTCTTC. Translating gives CASGLTVGGNEQFF. Based on the CDR3 plus reference TRBV12-5 and TRBJ2-1, the full variable domain is DARVTQTPRHKVTEMGQEVTMRCQPILGHNTVFWYRQTMMQGLELLAYFRNRAPLDDSGMPKDRFSAEMPDATLATLKIQPSEPRDSAVYFCASGLTVGGNEQFFGPGTRLTVL.

The chain links TRBV2 to TRBJ2-1; TRBD1 agrees at 8 bases. The CDR3 has 16 amino acids. Trimming at V came to 2 bases and at J to 9 bases, leaving 12 bases not matched to a gene. In germline, CDR1 is SNHLY, CDR2 FYNNEI. CDR3: CASSERDQGARSEQFF. In DNA, the CDR3 is TGTGCCAGCAGTGAAAGGGACCAGGGGGCGCGTAGTGAGCAGTTCTTC.

This clonotype came up a few times. This sequence joins TRBV2 and TRBJ2-1; D perhaps matches TRBD1 (6 bases). CDR3 length: 16 amino acids. The V gene lost 0 bases and the J gene lost 2 bases, with 11 bases spanning the gap. Looked up from germline, CDR1 is SNHLY and CDR2 is FYNNEI. The CDR3 DNA reads TGTGCCAGCAGTGAAGCGGCAGGGGAACCCTACAATGAGCAGTTCTTC. Its protein product is CASSEAAGEPYNEQFF.

The V gene is TRBV7-2, the J gene TRBJ1-2; D is unresolved. CDR1 SGHTA and CDR2 FQGNSA come from the germline V gene. Trimming removed 3 bases at V and 3 bases at J, with 8 bases between. This CDR3 is built from 13 residues. The CDR3 bases are TGTGCCAGCAGCTTCGGCGGAGACTATGGCTACACCTTC. The encoded protein is CASSFGGDYGYTF.

The chain links TRBV19 to TRBJ2-7; 7 nucleotides match TRBD2. Trimming cost V 5 bases and J 3 bases; bases outside gene matches: 13. The CDR3 totals 16 residues. Germline assignment: CDR1 LNHDA and CDR2 SQIVND (reference sequence). The CDR3: CASSEDSGGGLYEQYF. Written as DNA, the CDR3 is TGTGCCAGTAGTGAGGACTCGGGGGGTGGACTCTACGAGCAGTACTTC.